This T cell receptor beta chain was profiled in a study of blood T cell repertoires in COVID-19. For the study at large: The origin of the acute and convalescent COVID-19 samples was the United States, Italy and Spain.

CDR3 length: 15 amino acids. The germline CDR1 and CDR2 sequences are SGHTA and FQGTGA. Trimming took off 5 bases at V and 6 bases at J, with 17 bases between the two ends. Profiling relied on immunoSEQ multiplex PCR, and the TCRdb table lists in-frame clones only, not all of them. The data contain 150,000 or so clones, roughly four fifths of them seen just once; the ten biggest clones take up approximately 30%. The chain has TRBV7-3 and TRBJ2-1; TRBD1 might be the D (5 bases). Sequencing input: peripheral blood. This TCR was sampled from a woman in her fifties or sixties with acute or convalescent COVID-19. CDR3 in DNA: TGTGCCAGCAGCACCACGGGTTCAGGGCCCAATGAGCAGTTCTTC. This gives the protein CASSTTGSGPNEQFF.